This T cell receptor (beta chain) was obtained from a study of blood T cell repertoires in COVID-19. About the research overall: PBMCs, B-cell-depleted T cells, or T cells provided the cDNA or gDNA that made up the material.

Only in-frame clones appear in the TCRdb table, and some are missing; sequencing was by immunoSEQ multiplex PCR. There are about 85,000 clones in the sample; roughly 78% occur only once, and approximately 1.3% lies in the top ten. The V end lost 8 bases, the J end lost 7 bases, and 21 bases lay between the germline ends. The CDR3 totals 15 residues. The germline gives CDR1 SNHLY, CDR2 FYNNEI. The receptor comes from a woman older than 75 with acute or convalescent COVID-19. This chain joins TRBV2 and TRBJ1-5, with TRBD1 as a possible D gene (5 bases). What was sequenced was peripheral blood. CDR3 loop: CASGSGAPYGQPQHF. DNA of the CDR3: TGTGCCAGCGGCTCTGGGGCTCCCTATGGGCAGCCCCAGCATTTT.